Shown below are 29 T cell receptor beta chains from a single sample sequenced in a study of cytomegalovirus exposure and HLA in healthy donors. The table came from immunoSEQ multiplex PCR; TCRdb's copy has only in-frame clones and leaves some out. The data contain fewer than 120,000 clones, 89% of them seen just once; the ten biggest clones take up about 1.9%. Source material: PBMCs. These receptors all stem from a woman younger than 35 in good health and CMV-seronegative.

The chain couples TRBV27 to TRBJ2-7; D not resolved. The germline V gene encodes CDR1 MNHEY and CDR2 SMNVEV (reference sequence). This CDR3 has 14 amino acids. Trimming left V 3 bases short and J 2 bases short, with 11 bases between. DNA for the CDR3: TGTGCCAGCAGTTTCCGTGGCGGAGCCTACGAGCAGTACTTC. Its translation is CASSFRGGAYEQYF.

The chain joins TRBV5-4 to TRBJ2-1; maybe TRBD1 (6 bases). Trimming left V 3 bases short and J 6 bases short, with 10 bases between. The CDR3 spans 13 residues. Germline lookup yields CDR1 SGHNT and CDR2 YYREEE (reference sequence). CDR3: CASSWDMGNEQFF. DNA for the CDR3: TGTGCCAGCAGCTGGGACATGGGCAATGAGCAGTTCTTC.

The chain is built from TRBV4-3 and TRBJ1-4; no clear D gene. The CDR3 totals 17 residues. Germline assignment: CDR1 LGHNA and CDR2 YSLEER. V shed 2 bases and J shed 4 bases, with 17 bases lying between them. This CDR3 is CASSQTSGLAFNEKLFF. DNA for the CDR3: TGCGCCAGCAGCCAAACATCGGGCCTAGCCTTTAATGAAAAACTGTTTTTT.

In this sample, this clone turned up once. J is TRBJ2-2 and V is TRBV9; no definite D call. V was cut by 5 bases and J by 3 bases, with 8 bases left in between. Germline lookup yields CDR1 SGDLS and CDR2 YYNGEE. The CDR3 is 13 amino acids. The CDR3 nucleotides read TGTGCCAGCAGGCCCGAGTACACCGGGGAGCTGTTTTTT. Protein product: CASRPEYTGELFF.

The V call is TRBV5-1, the J call TRBJ1-4, with D possibly matching TRBD1 (5 bases). CDR3 length equals 14 residues. Trimming took 1 base from V and 8 from J, leaving 12 bases between them. CDR1 and CDR2 from the germline V gene are SGHRS and YFSETQ. This CDR3 is CASSLQGAEEKLFF. The CDR3 DNA reads TGCGCCAGCAGCTTGCAAGGGGCCGAGGAAAAACTGTTTTTT. Using reference TRBV5-1 and TRBJ1-4 for the parts outside the CDR3, the full variable domain is KAGVTQTPRYLIKTRGQQVTLSCSPISGHRSVSWYQQTPGQGLQFLFEYFSETQRNKGNFPGRFSGRQFSNSRSEMNVSTLELGDSALYLCASSLQGAEEKLFFGSGTQLSVL.

This chain links TRBV4-1 with TRBJ1-2; no definite D call. The CDR3 totals 14 residues. CDR1 and CDR2 from the germline V gene are MGHRA and YSYEKL. V was trimmed by 1 base and J by 1 base, leaving 7 bases between them. CDR3 nucleotides: TGCGCCAGCAGCCAAGGACAATTTAACTATGGCTACACCTTC. As protein: CASSQGQFNYGYTF.

This chain joins TRBV5-1 and TRBJ2-1; D is uncertain. Germline values: CDR1 SGHRS, CDR2 YFSETQ. Trimming stripped 1 base from V and 3 bases from J, with 5 bases between. The CDR3 has 13 amino acids. Here the CDR3 DNA reads TGCGCCAGCAGCTTGTCAAACTACAATGAGCAGTTCTTC. Translated: CASSLSNYNEQFF.

The rearrangement joins TRBV19 to TRBJ1-2; D gene ambiguous. The CDR3 sequence is 15 residues long. CDR1 is LNHDA, CDR2 SQIVND, per germline (reference sequence). With 3 bases removed from V and 4 bases from J, the gap between germline ends came to 15 bases. The CDR3 DNA reads as TGTGCCAGTAGTATCTCCCGACTGGAACTCTATGGCTACACCTTC. Encoded protein: CASSISRLELYGYTF.

The rearrangement links TRBV30 to TRBJ2-3; D is ambiguous. V gave up 8 bases and J gave up 2 bases, with 8 bases separating them. CDR1 is GTSNPN, CDR2 SVGIG, per germline (reference sequence). The length of the CDR3 is 11 residues. CDR3 sequence reads: CAQRFTDTQYF. The CDR3 region has the DNA TGTGCCCAGCGATTCACAGATACGCAGTATTTT. The full variable domain, rest sourced from reference TRBV30 and TRBJ2-3, is SQTIHQWPATLVQPVGSPLSLECTVEGTSNPNLYWYRQAAGRGLQLLFYSVGIGQISSEVPQNLSASRPQDRQFILSSKKLLLSDSGFYLCAQRFTDTQYFGPGTRLTVL.

The V call is TRBV29-1, the J call TRBJ2-3, with 12 positions matching TRBD2. J lost 2 bases, V lost 3 bases, and 6 bases had no gene match. CDR3 length: 16 residues. Germline CDR1 is SQVTM and CDR2 is ANQGSEA. CDR3: CSVEGLAGGITDTQYF. CDR3 DNA sequence: TGCAGCGTTGAGGGGCTAGCGGGAGGGATCACAGATACGCAGTATTTT.

The V gene is TRBV28, the J gene TRBJ2-5; tentative D call: TRBD2 (6 bases). The V gene's germline CDR1 is MDHEN and CDR2 SYDVKM. The ends were cut back, 5 bases at V and 2 bases at J, with 9 bases in the middle. The CDR3 has 13 amino acids. CDR3 loop: CASSGGVQETQYF. In nucleotides, the CDR3 is TGTGCCAGCAGTGGAGGGGTTCAAGAGACCCAGTACTTC.

The chain is built from TRBV19 and TRBJ2-7; perhaps TRBD1 as D (5 bases). The CDR3 is 14 residues long. Germline CDR1 LNHDA, CDR2 SQIVND (reference sequence). V dropped 3 bases and J dropped 2 bases, with 11 bases sitting between them. CDR3 in DNA: TGTGCCAGTAGTATCAGGGCGACCCCCTACGAGCAGTACTTC. This gives the protein CASSIRATPYEQYF.

The rearrangement joins TRBV19 to TRBJ2-2; D might be TRBD1 (6 bases). Trimming cost V 5 bases and J 3 bases, with 16 bases left between them. CDR3 size: 16 residues. Germline-derived CDR1 and CDR2 are LNHDA and SQIVND (reference sequence). The CDR3 sequence: CASSATDRVYTGELFF. DNA of the CDR3: TGTGCCAGTAGTGCGACGGACAGAGTATACACCGGGGAGCTGTTTTTT.

This chain links TRBV28 with TRBJ1-5, with 10 nucleotides matching TRBD1. The CDR3 spans 15 residues. J lost 2 bases, V lost 6 bases, and 4 bases had no gene match. Looked up from germline, CDR1 is MDHEN and CDR2 is SYDVKM. The CDR3 sequence is CASSPGQGGNQPQHF. Here the CDR3 DNA reads TGTGCCAGCAGCCCCGGACAGGGGGGCAATCAGCCCCAGCATTTT. Full variable domain (rest looked up from reference TRBV28 and TRBJ1-5): DVKVTQSSRYLVKRTGEKVFLECVQDMDHENMFWYRQDPGLGLRLIYFSYDVKMKEKGDIPEGYSVSREKKERFSLILESASTNQTSMYLCASSPGQGGNQPQHFGDGTRLSIL.

This chain links TRBV7-2 with TRBJ2-3; 14 bases fit TRBD2. The CDR3 has 18 amino acids. J lost 1 base, V lost 5 bases, and 8 bases had no gene match. Germline V gives CDR1 SGHTA, CDR2 FQGNSA. CDR3 residues: CASSGGLAGGSGTDTQYF. The CDR3 DNA reads TGTGCCAGCAGCGGAGGACTAGCGGGAGGTTCTGGCACAGATACGCAGTATTTT.

J is TRBJ1-5 and V is TRBV19, with TRBD1 as a possible D gene (6 bases). V dropped 4 bases and J dropped 0 bases, with 7 bases sitting between them. The CDR3 is made up of 14 amino acids. Per germline, CDR1 LNHDA and CDR2 SQIVND (reference sequence). In nucleotides, the CDR3 is TGTGCCAGTAGTAACAGGGATAGCAATCAGCCCCAGCATTTT. Protein product: CASSNRDSNQPQHF.

This clone was seen once. The chain couples TRBV7-8 to TRBJ2-3; TRBD1 aligns across 8 bases. Trimming at V came to 7 bases and at J to 8 bases, leaving 8 bases not matched to a gene. Germline CDR1 and CDR2: SGHVS and FQNEAQ. This CDR3 is built from 13 residues. The CDR3 sequence: CASTDPGQVTQYF. DNA for the CDR3: TGTGCCAGCACCGATCCGGGACAGGTTACGCAGTATTTT.

The chain joins TRBV5-4 to TRBJ2-3; a weak D match, TRBD1 (5 bases). V lost 1 base to trimming and J lost 14 bases, with 14 bases between them. CDR3 length equals 12 residues. Germline CDR1 reads SGHNT; CDR2 reads YYREEE (reference sequence). The CDR3 nucleotides read TGTGCCAGCAGCTTGACCCCCAGGGAAAGGTATTTT. Amino acids: CASSLTPRERYF.

The V and J genes are TRBV5-4 and TRBJ1-1; TRBD1 is a possible D gene (6 bases). This CDR3 spans 17 amino acids. Germline lookup yields CDR1 SGHNT and CDR2 YYREEE (reference sequence). V was clipped by 4 bases and J by 3 bases, with 22 bases between them. CDR3 sequence reads: CASSRRGGRGRYTEAFF. The CDR3 DNA reads TGTGCCAGCAGCAGACGTGGGGGCCGTGGTCGCTACACTGAAGCTTTCTTT.

The rearrangement links TRBV4-2 to TRBJ1-6; D is unresolved. Trimming took off 0 bases at V and 7 bases at J, with 10 bases between the two ends. Germline V gene lookup returns CDR1 LGHNA and CDR2 YNFKEQ. The CDR3 has 15 residues. The CDR3 nucleotides are TGTGCCAGCAGCCAAGATTGGCGGGTAAATTCACCCCTCCACTTT. Protein: CASSQDWRVNSPLHF.

The count of this clone is one. The rearrangement joins TRBV11-2 to TRBJ2-3; D unclear. CDR1 SGHAT and CDR2 FQNNGV come from the germline V gene. The CDR3 sequence is 15 residues long. V lost 0 bases, J lost 2 bases, and 9 bases lay in between. CDR3 residues: CASSLDQTDTDTQYF. CDR3 sequence (DNA): TGTGCCAGCAGCTTAGACCAGACTGACACAGATACGCAGTATTTT.

The gene calls are TRBV5-1 and TRBJ2-7, with 15 nucleotides matching TRBD2. Germline V gives CDR1 SGHRS, CDR2 YFSETQ. This CDR3 has 18 amino acids. The trim removed 4 bases at V and 5 bases at J, leaving 13 bases unmatched. The CDR3 DNA follows: TGCGCCAGCAGCCCAAGGACTAGCGGGGGGGATAATACTAACGAGCAGTACTTC. This gives the protein CASSPRTSGGDNTNEQYF.

J is TRBJ2-1 and V is TRBV5-1, with TRBD1 identical over 7 bases. The V segment lost 0 bases and the J segment 5 bases; nucleotides outside the gene matches: 8. The CDR3 is made up of 16 amino acids. Germline V gives CDR1 SGHRS, CDR2 YFSETQ. The CDR3 protein is CASSLGYRGINNEQFF. The CDR3 nucleotides read TGCGCCAGCAGCTTGGGATACAGGGGAATTAACAATGAGCAGTTCTTC.

V is TRBV7-8 and J is TRBJ1-6; 9 bases are a match to TRBD1. Germline V CDR1 and CDR2: SGHVS, FQNEAQ. V gave up 5 bases and J gave up 10 bases; unmatched junction bases: 6. This CDR3 has 14 residues. The CDR3 loop reads CASSIGQGRSPLHF. The DNA of the CDR3 is TGTGCCAGCAGCATCGGACAGGGGCGCTCACCCCTCCACTTT.

The V and J genes are TRBV7-9 and TRBJ1-1; 8 bases fit TRBD1. The V gene end was trimmed by 3 bases and the J gene end by 7 bases; junction bases not matched to a gene: 1. Germline V gene sequence: CDR1 SEHNR, CDR2 FQNEAQ (reference sequence). The CDR3 loop spans 12 amino acids. Here the CDR3 reads CASSLDRDEAFF. The CDR3 DNA sequence: TGTGCCAGCAGCTTGGACAGGGATGAAGCTTTCTTT.

This sequence joins TRBV7-9 and TRBJ2-1; tentatively, D is TRBD1 (6 bases). Deletions cut 7 bases from V and 0 bases from J, with 13 bases between. The CDR3 is 15 residues long. Looked up from germline, CDR1 is SEHNR and CDR2 is FQNEAQ (reference sequence). CDR3 region: CASTPGDNSYNEQFF. The CDR3 coding sequence is TGTGCCAGCACCCCCGGGGACAACTCCTACAATGAGCAGTTCTTC.

The V gene is TRBV4-1, the J gene TRBJ2-3, with 8 bases aligning to TRBD1. The CDR3 runs to 15 residues. Germline V gene sequence: CDR1 MGHRA, CDR2 YSYEKL. The trim removed 4 bases at V and 5 bases at J, leaving 8 bases unmatched. CDR3 nucleotides: TGCGCCAGCAGCCCGGGGACAGGCTCCCAAGATACGCAGTATTTT. Translated, it gives CASSPGTGSQDTQYF.

This clone was recorded once. The V gene is TRBV11-2, the J gene TRBJ1-1; D is perhaps TRBD1 (5 bases). Trimming pared 1 base from V and 11 bases from J, leaving 17 bases between. CDR1 is SGHAT and CDR2 is FQNNGV in the germline V gene. This CDR3 has 14 amino acids. This chain's CDR3 is CASSLGGVTGMAFF. CDR3 nucleotides: TGTGCCAGCAGCTTAGGGGGGGTAACAGGTATGGCTTTCTTT.

The chain combines TRBV9 with TRBJ2-7, with 11 bases aligning to TRBD2. Germline CDR1 and CDR2: SGDLS and YYNGEE. The length of the CDR3 is 19 residues. Unmatched junction bases numbered 15, after V lost 0 bases and J lost 4 bases. The CDR3 nucleotides are TGTGCCAGCAGCGTAGGCACTAGCGGGAGATTGGGGCCACTTTACGAGCAGTACTTC. Amino acids: CASSVGTSGRLGPLYEQYF.